These T cell receptor beta chains were read from a single sample in a study of OX40 agonist ivuxolimab in advanced cancers. TCRdb keeps only in-frame clones here, not all; method: immunoSEQ multiplex PCR. The table has tens of thousands of clones, approximately 80% seen once. Specimen: CD4+ or CD8+ T cells sorted from blood, collected in a trial of the OX40 agonist ivuxolimab. These receptors all stem from an adult with an advanced solid tumor such as melanoma, head and neck, liver or kidney cancer. CDR3s include the opening cysteine and the closing phenylalanine or tryptophan. D genes are given only for firm matches. A row's size may be missing; if present it is once, few, many or a size class.

CDR3 protein: CASSFGGVPFF
CDR3 DNA: TGTGCCAGCAGCTTCGGGGGCGTGCCTTTCTTT
V gene: TRBV5-6
D gene: NA
J gene: TRBJ1-1
clone size: NA

CDR3 protein: CASSSGGEVEKLFF
CDR3 DNA: TGTGCCAGCAGTTCAGGGGGCGAGGTTGAAAAACTGTTTTTT
V gene: TRBV6-1
D gene: TRBD1
J gene: TRBJ1-4
clone size: NA

CDR3 protein: CASSFYRYTEAFF
CDR3 DNA: TGTGCCAGCAGCTTCTACAGATACACTGAAGCTTTCTTT
V gene: TRBV5-6
D gene: NA
J gene: TRBJ1-1
clone size: NA

CDR3 protein: CASSRQAARHEQYF
CDR3 DNA: TGTGCCAGCAGCCGACAGGCCGCACGGCACGAGCAGTACTTC
V gene: TRBV27
D gene: NA
J gene: TRBJ2-7
clone size: NA

CDR3 protein: CSGSQGAAEKLFF
CDR3 DNA: TGCAGCGGCTCACAGGGGGCGGCAGAAAAACTGTTTTTT
V gene: TRBV29-1
D gene: TRBD1
J gene: TRBJ1-4
clone size: NA

CDR3 protein: CASSERGKSNQPQHF
CDR3 DNA: TGTGCCAGCAGTGAGCGGGGAAAGAGCAATCAGCCCCAGCATTTT
V gene: TRBV6-1
D gene: NA
J gene: TRBJ1-5
clone size: NA

CDR3 protein: CASRPDSSGANVLTF
CDR3 DNA: TGTGCCAGCAGGCCCGACAGTAGTGGGGCCAACGTCCTGACTTTC
V gene: TRBV6-5
D gene: NA
J gene: TRBJ2-6
clone size: NA

CDR3 protein: CASSFAQGRVGYTF
CDR3 DNA: TGTGCCAGCAGCTTTGCGCAGGGGAGGGTAGGCTACACCTTC
V gene: TRBV5-6
D gene: NA
J gene: TRBJ1-2
clone size: NA

CDR3 protein: CASSPNPRNYGYTF
CDR3 DNA: TGTGCCAGCAGCCCCAACCCCAGAAACTATGGCTACACCTTC
V gene: TRBV7-9
D gene: NA
J gene: TRBJ1-2
clone size: NA

CDR3 protein: CASSSPKGGTGANVLTF
CDR3 DNA: TGTGCCAGCAGCTCACCTAAAGGAGGAACTGGGGCCAACGTCCTGACTTTC
V gene: TRBV9
D gene: NA
J gene: TRBJ2-6
clone size: NA

CDR3 protein: CASSLSPVNYGYTF
CDR3 DNA: TGTGCCAGCAGCTTATCGCCGGTTAACTATGGCTACACCTTC
V gene: TRBV7-2
D gene: NA
J gene: TRBJ1-2
clone size: once

CDR3 protein: CASSHGTGEDYGYTF
CDR3 DNA: TGCGCCAGCAGCCATGGGACAGGGGAGGACTATGGCTACACCTTC
V gene: TRBV4-3
D gene: TRBD1
J gene: TRBJ1-2
clone size: NA

CDR3 protein: CASSQDRGREQFF
CDR3 DNA: TGCGCCAGCAGCCAAGACAGGGGACGTGAGCAGTTCTTC
V gene: TRBV4-3
D gene: NA
J gene: TRBJ2-1
clone size: NA

CDR3 protein: CASSSGTLSNQPQHF
CDR3 DNA: TGTGCCAGCAGTTCCGGGACACTTAGCAATCAGCCCCAGCATTTT
V gene: TRBV2
D gene: NA
J gene: TRBJ1-5
clone size: NA

CDR3 protein: CASSQEAGDRYEQYF
CDR3 DNA: TGCGCCAGCAGCCAAGAAGCAGGGGACCGTTACGAGCAGTACTTC
V gene: TRBV5-8
D gene: NA
J gene: TRBJ2-7
clone size: few

CDR3 protein: CASRYGLAGGETQYF
CDR3 DNA: TGTGCCAGCCGCTACGGACTAGCGGGAGGAGAGACCCAGTACTTC
V gene: TRBV7-9
D gene: TRBD2
J gene: TRBJ2-5
clone size: NA

CDR3 protein: CASSHAGRAYEQYF
CDR3 DNA: TGTGCCAGCTCCCACGCGGGCAGGGCCTACGAGCAGTACTTC
V gene: TRBV7-6
D gene: NA
J gene: TRBJ2-7
clone size: NA

CDR3 protein: CASSTMGVKNEKLFF
CDR3 DNA: TGTGCCAGCAGTACTATGGGGGTGAAGAATGAAAAACTGTTTTTT
V gene: TRBV6-5
D gene: NA
J gene: TRBJ1-4
clone size: NA

CDR3 protein: CASSQENSGGAGSYEQYF
CDR3 DNA: TGTGCCAGCAGCCAAGAGAATAGCGGGGGGGCCGGGTCCTACGAGCAGTACTTC
V gene: TRBV7-2
D gene: TRBD2
J gene: TRBJ2-7
clone size: NA

CDR3 protein: CASNRDGSRFYEQYF
CDR3 DNA: TGTGCCAGCAATAGGGACGGGAGCAGGTTCTACGAGCAGTACTTC
V gene: TRBV6-1
D gene: NA
J gene: TRBJ2-7
clone size: NA

CDR3 protein: CASSLDGTNTEAFF
CDR3 DNA: TGTGCCAGCAGCCTTGACGGCACCAACACTGAAGCTTTCTTT
V gene: TRBV5-4
D gene: NA
J gene: TRBJ1-1
clone size: large

CDR3 protein: CASSPPDLFTYEQYF
CDR3 DNA: TGTGCCAGCAGCCCACCGGACTTATTCACATACGAGCAGTACTTC
V gene: TRBV7-2
D gene: NA
J gene: TRBJ2-7
clone size: NA

CDR3 protein: CASSELASSTDTQYF
CDR3 DNA: TGTGCCAGCAGTGAATTGGCTTCTAGCACAGATACGCAGTATTTT
V gene: TRBV6-1
D gene: NA
J gene: TRBJ2-3
clone size: NA

CDR3 protein: CASSLGGVGDQPQHF
CDR3 DNA: TGTGCCAGCAGCTTAGGAGGCGTAGGTGATCAGCCCCAGCATTTT
V gene: TRBV7-2
D gene: NA
J gene: TRBJ1-5
clone size: once

CDR3 protein: CASSGGTTNTGELFF
CDR3 DNA: TGTGCCAGCAGCGGGGGGACGACGAACACCGGGGAGCTGTTTTTT
V gene: TRBV7-2
D gene: NA
J gene: TRBJ2-2
clone size: NA

CDR3 protein: CASSAGTGFVNEQFF
CDR3 DNA: TGTGCCAGCAGCGCCGGGACAGGGTTTGTGAATGAGCAGTTCTTC
V gene: TRBV9
D gene: TRBD1
J gene: TRBJ2-1
clone size: NA

CDR3 protein: CASRIKEETQYF
CDR3 DNA: TGTGCCAGCAGAATCAAAGAGGAGACCCAGTACTTC
V gene: TRBV7-9
D gene: NA
J gene: TRBJ2-5
clone size: NA

CDR3 protein: CASSDYSRETAATQYF
CDR3 DNA: TGTGCCAGCAGTGACTACTCTCGGGAGACTGCGGCGACCCAGTACTTC
V gene: TRBV6-4
D gene: NA
J gene: TRBJ2-5
clone size: NA

CDR3 protein: CASSESIWAADTQYF
CDR3 DNA: TGCGCCAGCAGTGAGTCGATTTGGGCAGCAGATACGCAGTATTTT
V gene: TRBV10-1
D gene: NA
J gene: TRBJ2-3
clone size: NA

CDR3 protein: CASSSRPGTGWVRSYEQYF
CDR3 DNA: TGTGCCAGCAGCTCCCGCCCCGGGACAGGGTGGGTAAGGTCCTACGAGCAGTACTTC
V gene: TRBV7-8
D gene: TRBD1
J gene: TRBJ2-7
clone size: NA

CDR3 protein: CASSRDRGWGGYTF
CDR3 DNA: TGTGCCAGCAGCCGAGACAGGGGATGGGGTGGCTACACCTTC
V gene: TRBV28
D gene: TRBD1
J gene: TRBJ1-2
clone size: NA

CDR3 protein: CAIRWDNNSPLHF
CDR3 DNA: TGTGCCATCAGATGGGACAATAATTCACCCCTCCACTTT
V gene: TRBV10-3
D gene: NA
J gene: TRBJ1-6
clone size: NA

CDR3 protein: CASSLGPTLGETQYF
CDR3 DNA: TGTGCCAGCAGCTTGGGACCCACCCTCGGGGAGACCCAGTACTTC
V gene: TRBV5-4
D gene: NA
J gene: TRBJ2-5
clone size: NA

CDR3 protein: CASSFGQTYGYTF
CDR3 DNA: TGTGCCAGCAGCTTTGGTCAGACCTATGGCTACACCTTC
V gene: TRBV7-2
D gene: NA
J gene: TRBJ1-2
clone size: once

CDR3 protein: CAWSEGSGYTGELFF
CDR3 DNA: TGTGCCTGGAGTGAGGGTAGCGGCTACACCGGGGAGCTGTTTTTT
V gene: TRBV30
D gene: NA
J gene: TRBJ2-2
clone size: NA

CDR3 protein: CASSITSGGAGRANEQFF
CDR3 DNA: TGTGCCAGTAGTATAACAAGTGGTGGGGCAGGGCGGGCCAATGAGCAGTTCTTC
V gene: TRBV19
D gene: NA
J gene: TRBJ2-1
clone size: NA

CDR3 protein: CASSQGLLYYEQYF
CDR3 DNA: TGTGCCAGCAGCCAAGGGCTGCTCTACTACGAGCAGTACTTC
V gene: TRBV14
D gene: NA
J gene: TRBJ2-7
clone size: NA

CDR3 protein: CASTPFNRGRNQPQHF
CDR3 DNA: TGTGCCAGCACCCCCTTCAACAGGGGGCGCAATCAGCCCCAGCATTTT
V gene: TRBV28
D gene: TRBD1
J gene: TRBJ1-5
clone size: NA

CDR3 protein: CASIFPGEYNEQFF
CDR3 DNA: TGTGCCAGCATCTTCCCAGGGGAATACAATGAGCAGTTCTTC
V gene: TRBV6-1
D gene: NA
J gene: TRBJ2-1
clone size: once

CDR3 protein: CASSRREGEQYF
CDR3 DNA: TGTGCCAGCAGCCGAAGGGAGGGCGAGCAGTACTTC
V gene: TRBV7-2
D gene: TRBD2
J gene: TRBJ2-7
clone size: NA

CDR3 protein: CASSLRTDSYNEQFF
CDR3 DNA: TGTGCCAGCAGCCTGAGGACGGATTCCTACAATGAGCAGTTCTTC
V gene: TRBV7-9
D gene: NA
J gene: TRBJ2-1
clone size: few

CDR3 protein: CASSVAFSGNTGELFF
CDR3 DNA: TGTGCCAGCAGCGTAGCTTTTAGCGGCAACACCGGGGAGCTGTTTTTT
V gene: TRBV9
D gene: NA
J gene: TRBJ2-2
clone size: NA

CDR3 protein: CASSPGDSKQETQYF
CDR3 DNA: TGTGCCAGCAGCCCGGGGGACAGTAAACAAGAGACCCAGTACTTC
V gene: TRBV7-9
D gene: NA
J gene: TRBJ2-5
clone size: once

CDR3 protein: CASSLVLATANEQFF
CDR3 DNA: TGTGCCAGCAGCTTGGTATTAGCAACGGCAAATGAGCAGTTCTTC
V gene: TRBV5-6
D gene: NA
J gene: TRBJ2-1
clone size: NA

CDR3 protein: CASSESLRWNYGYTF
CDR3 DNA: TGTGCCAGCAGTGAAAGTCTCAGGTGGAACTATGGCTACACCTTC
V gene: TRBV6-1
D gene: NA
J gene: TRBJ1-2
clone size: NA

CDR3 protein: CASSFSSHEQYF
CDR3 DNA: TGTGCCAGTAGTTTTAGTTCCCACGAGCAGTACTTC
V gene: TRBV19
D gene: NA
J gene: TRBJ2-7
clone size: once

CDR3 protein: CASSQPVVGQLSGELFF
CDR3 DNA: TGTGCCAGCAGCCAGCCAGTCGTGGGACAGCTCTCCGGGGAGCTGTTTTTT
V gene: TRBV14
D gene: TRBD1
J gene: TRBJ2-2
clone size: NA

CDR3 protein: CASSPGTSGVEEQFF
CDR3 DNA: TGTGCCAGCAGTCCTGGGACTAGCGGGGTAGAGGAGCAGTTCTTC
V gene: TRBV9
D gene: TRBD2
J gene: TRBJ2-1
clone size: NA

CDR3 protein: CAWSVGGPTEAFF
CDR3 DNA: TGTGCCTGGAGTGTAGGGGGGCCCACTGAAGCTTTCTTT
V gene: TRBV30
D gene: NA
J gene: TRBJ1-1
clone size: NA

CDR3 protein: CATLEWGGQETQYF
CDR3 DNA: TGTGCCACCCTAGAATGGGGAGGACAAGAGACCCAGTACTTC
V gene: TRBV6-1
D gene: NA
J gene: TRBJ2-5
clone size: NA

CDR3 protein: CASSVGSGGGETQYF
CDR3 DNA: TGTGCCAGCAGCGTAGGGTCAGGGGGCGGAGAGACCCAGTACTTC
V gene: TRBV9
D gene: TRBD1
J gene: TRBJ2-5
clone size: few

CDR3 protein: CASSLGGSINYGYTF
CDR3 DNA: TGCGCCAGCAGCTTGGGTGGCAGTATTAACTATGGCTACACCTTC
V gene: TRBV5-1
D gene: NA
J gene: TRBJ1-2
clone size: NA

CDR3 protein: CASSLTGPSEAFF
CDR3 DNA: TGTGCCAGCAGCTTGACGGGACCGAGTGAAGCTTTCTTT
V gene: TRBV5-4
D gene: NA
J gene: TRBJ1-1
clone size: NA

CDR3 protein: CASSDGGSYNEQFF
CDR3 DNA: TGTGCCAGCAGTGACGGGGGGTCCTACAATGAGCAGTTCTTC
V gene: TRBV6-4
D gene: NA
J gene: TRBJ2-1
clone size: few